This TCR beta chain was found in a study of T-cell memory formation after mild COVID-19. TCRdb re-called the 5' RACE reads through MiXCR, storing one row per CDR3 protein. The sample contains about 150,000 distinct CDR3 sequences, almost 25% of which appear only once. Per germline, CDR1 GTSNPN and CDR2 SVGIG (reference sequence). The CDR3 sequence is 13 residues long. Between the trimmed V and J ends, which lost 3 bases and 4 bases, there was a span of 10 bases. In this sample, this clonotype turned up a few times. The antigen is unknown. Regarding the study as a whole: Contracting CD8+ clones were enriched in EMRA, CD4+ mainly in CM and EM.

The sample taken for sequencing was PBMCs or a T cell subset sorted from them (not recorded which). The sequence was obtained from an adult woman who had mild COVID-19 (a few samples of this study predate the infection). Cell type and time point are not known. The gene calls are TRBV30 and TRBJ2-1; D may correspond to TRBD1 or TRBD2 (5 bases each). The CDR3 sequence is CAWRVGGYNEQFF. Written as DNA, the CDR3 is TGTGCCTGGAGAGTTGGGGGATACAATGAGCAGTTCTTC. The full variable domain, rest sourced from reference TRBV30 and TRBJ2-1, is SQTIHQWPATLVQPVGSPLSLECTVEGTSNPNLYWYRQAAGRGLQLLFYSVGIGQISSEVPQNLSASRPQDRQFILSSKKLLLSDSGFYLCAWRVGGYNEQFFGPGTRLTVL.